This entry lists 22 T cell receptor beta chains sequenced from one sample in a study of beta chain features in type 1 diabetes. The entirety of the isolated RNA underwent reverse transcription, so expressed TCRB transcripts were sequenced. Method: immunoSEQ multiplex PCR; TCRdb's copy keeps in-frame clones and lacks some. The top ten clones hold roughly 0.04% of a sample with hundreds of thousands of clones, more than 12% of them seen once. Regarding the study as a whole: Across all four CD4+ subsets, people with type 1 diabetes showed modestly shorter TCRB CDR3s.

Which antigens these TCRs recognize remains unknown. The sample consisted of naive CD4+ T cells from blood. The origin of the receptors is a man aged 18 to 35 with type 1 diabetes.

The rearrangement links TRBV5-4 to TRBJ1-1; D may be TRBD1 (5 bases). Germline CDR1 is SGHNT and CDR2 is YYREEE (reference sequence). The V gene lost 6 bases and the J gene lost 3 bases, with 12 bases spanning the gap. The CDR3 length is 13 residues. CDR3 amino acids: CASKIGVDTEAFF. CDR3 sequence (DNA): TGTGCCAGCAAGATAGGGGTAGACACTGAAGCTTTCTTT.

This clone has more than one count but fewer than ten. V gene TRBV28 combines with J gene TRBJ2-7; 7 bases align to TRBD1. The CDR3 runs 14 residues. The J segment lost 4 bases and the V segment lost 6 bases, leaving 9 bases of the junction unmatched. The V gene's germline CDR1 is MDHEN and CDR2 SYDVKM. CDR3 sequence reads: CASRAGTVGYEQYF. The CDR3 DNA is TGTGCCAGCAGGGCCGGGACAGTTGGATACGAGCAGTACTTC.

The genes are TRBV11-2 and TRBJ2-1; possible D gene TRBD1, 5 bases. CDR1 and CDR2 from the germline V gene are SGHAT and FQNNGV. V was cut by 9 bases and J by 0 bases, with 15 bases left in between. The CDR3 has 15 amino acids. The CDR3 region is CASTGPQSSYNEQFF. The CDR3 DNA reads TGTGCCAGTACAGGTCCACAGAGCTCCTACAATGAGCAGTTCTTC.

This rearrangement joins TRBV15 to TRBJ2-7; 9 nucleotides match TRBD1. The germline V gene has CDR1 LNHNV and CDR2 YYDKDF (reference sequence). Trimming cost V 1 base and J 4 bases; bases outside gene matches: 2. This CDR3 region has 14 residues. The CDR3 nucleotides read TGTGCCACCAGCAGAGCGACAGGGGGATACGAGCAGTACTTC. Translated, it gives CATSRATGGYEQYF.

The chain employs TRBV9 and TRBJ2-1; a weak D match, TRBD1 (5 bases). The CDR3 contains 13 residues. Germline V gives CDR1 SGDLS, CDR2 YYNGEE. Trimming took off 0 bases at V and 9 bases at J, with 10 bases between the two ends. CDR3 in amino acids: CASSVETVGEQFF. The CDR3 bases are TGTGCCAGCAGCGTAGAGACAGTTGGTGAGCAGTTCTTC.

V is TRBV30 and J is TRBJ1-2, with TRBD1 matching over 8 bases. The CDR3 is made up of 13 amino acids. The J segment lost 8 bases and the V segment lost 0 bases, leaving 5 bases of the junction unmatched. Germline-derived CDR1 and CDR2 are GTSNPN and SVGIG (reference sequence). The CDR3 protein is CAWSVQQGGGYTF. The CDR3 nucleotides read TGTGCCTGGAGTGTACAACAGGGGGGAGGCTACACCTTC.

In this sample, this clone turned up a few times. The gene calls are TRBV21-1 and TRBJ1-1; the table's TRBD1 call for D was not verified on the DNA. TRBV21-1 is given as a pseudogene. This CDR3 contains 15 residues. CDR3 sequence: CASSRSDRASTEAFF. The DNA for the CDR3 is TGTGCCAGCAGCAGGTCGGACAGGGCATCCACTGAAGCTTTCTTT.

This chain links TRBV30 with TRBJ1-2; D possibly corresponds to TRBD1 (5 bases). V lost 2 bases to trimming and J lost 3 bases, with 13 bases between them. CDR3 length equals 14 residues. In germline, CDR1 is GTSNPN, CDR2 SVGIG (reference sequence). The CDR3 loop is CAWSPLDSYYGYTF. The CDR3 DNA sequence: TGTGCCTGGAGTCCCCTAGACAGCTACTATGGCTACACCTTC.

This clone was found a few times. The chain recombines TRBV7-6 with TRBJ1-2; a weak D match, TRBD1 (5 bases). Germline-derived CDR1 and CDR2 are SGHVS and FNYEAQ. The V gene lost 5 bases and the J gene lost 5 bases, with 15 bases spanning the gap. The CDR3 sequence is 14 residues long. This CDR3 is CASSRGTVGYGYTF. The CDR3, as DNA: TGTGCCAGCAGCCGTGGGACGGTTGGGTATGGCTACACCTTC. Supplemented by reference TRBV7-6 and TRBJ1-2, the full variable domain reads GAGVSQSPRYKVTKRGQDVALRCDPISGHVSLYWYRQALGQGPEFLTYFNYEAQQDKSGLPNDRFSAERPEGSISTLTIQRTEQRDSAMYRCASSRGTVGYGYTFGSGTRLTVV.

This clone turned up a few times. The chain combines TRBV30 with TRBJ2-7; 9 bases match TRBD1. V shed 4 bases, J shed 1 base, and the junction held 14 bases outside the gene matches. Germline CDR1 is GTSNPN and CDR2 is SVGIG (reference sequence). The CDR3 covers 17 residues. The CDR3 sequence is CAWTSPGVGTGSYEQYF. CDR3 DNA: TGTGCCTGGACATCCCCCGGAGTCGGGACAGGGTCCTACGAGCAGTACTTC.

This clone was picked up a small number of times. The CDR3 loop reads CAWSVRGERNGYTF. The CDR3, as DNA: TGTGCCTGGAGTGTACGAGGGGAAAGGAATGGCTACACCTTC. The rearrangement joins TRBV30 to TRBJ1-2; D might be TRBD1 (5 bases). CDR3 length: 14 amino acids. CDR1 and CDR2 from the germline V gene are GTSNPN and SVGIG (reference sequence). The ends were cut back, 0 bases at V and 6 bases at J, with 14 bases in the middle.

This clone was seen only a few times. The chain joins TRBV29-1 to TRBJ2-7, with D unresolved. The CDR3 is 12 amino acids. V was cut by 7 bases and J by 2 bases, with 12 bases left in between. Germline V gene sequence: CDR1 SQVTM, CDR2 ANQGSEA. In DNA form, the CDR3 reads TGCAGCGGTGCGGAATCCCCCTACGAGCAGTACTTC. It yields the protein CSGAESPYEQYF.

The chain uses TRBV7-9 and TRBJ1-1; 7 bases are a match to TRBD1. V trimming: 7 bases; J trimming: 2 bases; junction bases outside the gene matches: 4. This CDR3 region has 13 residues. Germline V gene lookup returns CDR1 SEHNR and CDR2 FQNEAQ (reference sequence). The CDR3 spells CASNDRENTEAFF. In DNA form, the CDR3 reads TGTGCCAGCAACGACAGGGAAAACACTGAAGCTTTCTTT. Together with reference TRBV7-9 and TRBJ1-1, the CDR3 gives the full variable domain: DTGVSQNPRHKITKRGQNVTFRCDPISEHNRLYWYRQTLGQGPEFLTYFQNEAQLEKSRLLSDRFSAERPKGSFSTLEIQRTEQGDSAMYLCASNDRENTEAFFGQGTRLTVV.

This clone was found a few times. Other DNA sequences in this sample translate to the same CDR3. The chain carries TRBV30 and TRBJ1-2; D unclear. This CDR3 is built from 12 residues. Germline V gives CDR1 GTSNPN, CDR2 SVGIG (reference sequence). Trimming removed 2 bases from V and 3 bases from J, with 7 bases in between. The CDR3 DNA sequence: TGTGCCTGGAGTCCCGGATACTATGGCTACACCTTC. Amino acid sequence: CAWSPGYYGYTF.

The J gene is TRBJ1-6, the V gene TRBV4-3; perhaps TRBD1 as D (6 bases). The CDR3 has 17 amino acids. Germline V gives CDR1 LGHNA, CDR2 YSLEER. V shed 1 base and J shed 6 bases, with 16 bases lying between them. The CDR3 DNA sequence: TGCGCCAGCAGCCAAGGGGGGGCGGCCGAGACTAATTCACCCCTCCACTTT. Translated: CASSQGGAAETNSPLHF.

This clone has more than one count but fewer than ten. The chain recombines TRBV6-5 with TRBJ2-7, with D unresolved. V lost 4 bases and J 0 bases, leaving 16 bases between the germline ends. The CDR3 loop spans 16 amino acids. Germline assignment: CDR1 MNHEY and CDR2 SVGAGI. CDR3: CASSSTHQRTSYEQYF. Here the CDR3 DNA reads TGTGCCAGCAGTTCCACCCATCAGAGGACCTCCTACGAGCAGTACTTC.

The CDR3 DNA is TGTGCCAGCAGCTTGTATGGCAATGAGCAGTTCTTC. This codes for CASSLYGNEQFF. This chain links TRBV7-2 with TRBJ2-1; D gene unclear. Germline CDR1 SGHTA, CDR2 FQGNSA. The CDR3 has 12 amino acids. The V end lost 3 bases, the J end lost 6 bases, and 6 bases lay between the germline ends.

This clone has only a few counts. The chain is built from TRBV28 and TRBJ1-2; D possibly corresponds to TRBD1 (5 bases). The CDR3 spans 15 residues. In germline, CDR1 is MDHEN, CDR2 SYDVKM. Trimming pared 5 bases from V and 4 bases from J, leaving 17 bases between. CDR3 coding DNA: TGTGCCAGCAGTCCCAGCTCAGGGTTGAGCTATGGCTACACCTTC. Its translation is CASSPSSGLSYGYTF.

This sequence joins TRBV30 and TRBJ2-7; 10 nucleotides agree with TRBD1. The V gene end was trimmed by 2 bases and the J gene end by 4 bases; junction bases not matched to a gene: 5. In germline, CDR1 is GTSNPN, CDR2 SVGIG (reference sequence). CDR3 length equals 14 residues. Written as DNA, the CDR3 is TGTGCCTGGAGTAAGGACAGGGGGGAATACGAGCAGTACTTC. This translates into CAWSKDRGEYEQYF. Full variable domain (missing parts from reference TRBV30 and TRBJ2-7): SQTIHQWPATLVQPVGSPLSLECTVEGTSNPNLYWYRQAAGRGLQLLFYSVGIGQISSEVPQNLSASRPQDRQFILSSKKLLLSDSGFYLCAWSKDRGEYEQYFGPGTRLTVT.

This clone was counted between two and nine times. The sample contains more than one DNA sequence encoding this CDR3. V usage is TRBV28 and J usage is TRBJ2-5; a weak D match, TRBD1 (5 bases). Trimming cost V 6 bases and J 5 bases, with 13 bases left between them. The CDR3 length is 13 residues. Looked up from germline, CDR1 is MDHEN and CDR2 is SYDVKM. Here the CDR3 reads CASSLPGLETQYF. The CDR3 nucleotides are TGTGCCAGCAGCCTTCCAGGGTTGGAGACCCAGTACTTC.

The chain combines TRBV28 with TRBJ2-3; 8 bases line up with TRBD1. The junction had 6 bases not matched to a gene; V was cut back by 3 bases and J by 1 base. Germline assignment: CDR1 MDHEN and CDR2 SYDVKM. The CDR3 runs to 16 residues. The CDR3 DNA follows: TGTGCCAGCAGTTTCCCGGCAGGGGGCCGCACAGATACGCAGTATTTT. Translating gives CASSFPAGGRTDTQYF.

The chain combines TRBV20-1 with TRBJ2-7; no reliable D call. This CDR3 contains 11 residues. Trimming removed 6 bases at V and 2 bases at J, with 8 bases between. Germline V gives CDR1 DFQATT, CDR2 SNEGSKA (reference sequence). The CDR3: CSANGPYEQYF. The DNA for the CDR3 is TGCAGTGCCAATGGCCCCTACGAGCAGTACTTC.